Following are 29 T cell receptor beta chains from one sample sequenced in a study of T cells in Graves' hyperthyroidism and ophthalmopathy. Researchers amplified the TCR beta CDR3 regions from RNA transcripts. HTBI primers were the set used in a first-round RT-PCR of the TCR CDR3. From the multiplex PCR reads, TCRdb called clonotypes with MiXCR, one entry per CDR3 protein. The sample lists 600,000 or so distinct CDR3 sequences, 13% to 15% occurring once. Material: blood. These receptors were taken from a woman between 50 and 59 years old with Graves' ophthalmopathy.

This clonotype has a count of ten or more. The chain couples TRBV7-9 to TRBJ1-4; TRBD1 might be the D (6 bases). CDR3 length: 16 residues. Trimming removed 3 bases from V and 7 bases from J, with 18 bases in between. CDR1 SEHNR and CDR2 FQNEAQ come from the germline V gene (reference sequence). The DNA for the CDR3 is TGTGCCAGCAGCTTTACCTTCCAGGGGAAGGGTGAAAAACTGTTTTTT. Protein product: CASSFTFQGKGEKLFF.

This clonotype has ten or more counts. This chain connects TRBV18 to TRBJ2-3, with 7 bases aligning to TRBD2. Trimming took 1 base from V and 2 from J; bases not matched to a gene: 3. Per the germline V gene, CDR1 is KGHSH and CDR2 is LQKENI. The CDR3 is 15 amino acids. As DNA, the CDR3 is TGTGCCAGCTCACCACTAGCGGGCTCCACAGATACGCAGTATTTT. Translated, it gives CASSPLAGSTDTQYF.

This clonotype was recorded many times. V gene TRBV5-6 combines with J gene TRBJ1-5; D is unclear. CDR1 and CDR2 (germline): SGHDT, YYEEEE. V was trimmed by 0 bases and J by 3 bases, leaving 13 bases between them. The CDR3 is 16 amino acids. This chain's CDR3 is CASSLASRPYNQPQHF. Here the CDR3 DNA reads TGTGCCAGCAGCTTGGCCAGCAGGCCGTACAATCAGCCCCAGCATTTT.

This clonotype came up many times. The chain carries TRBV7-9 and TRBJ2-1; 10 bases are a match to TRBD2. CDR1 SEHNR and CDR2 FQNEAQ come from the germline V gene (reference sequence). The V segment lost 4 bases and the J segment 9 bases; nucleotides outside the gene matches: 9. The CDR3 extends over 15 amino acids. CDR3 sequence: CASSSSGRALIEQFF. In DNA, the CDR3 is TGTGCCAGCAGCTCCAGCGGGAGGGCCCTGATTGAGCAGTTCTTC. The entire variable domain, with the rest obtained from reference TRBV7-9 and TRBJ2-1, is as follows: DTGVSQNPRHKITKRGQNVTFRCDPISEHNRLYWYRQTLGQGPEFLTYFQNEAQLEKSRLLSDRFSAERPKGSFSTLEIQRTEQGDSAMYLCASSSSGRALIEQFFGPGTRLTVL.

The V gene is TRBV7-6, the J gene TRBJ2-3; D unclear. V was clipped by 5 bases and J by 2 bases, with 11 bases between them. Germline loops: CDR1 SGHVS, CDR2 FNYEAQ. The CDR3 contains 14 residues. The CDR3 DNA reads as TGTGCCAGCAGCCCCTCAGACACCACAGATACGCAGTATTTT. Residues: CASSPSDTTDTQYF.

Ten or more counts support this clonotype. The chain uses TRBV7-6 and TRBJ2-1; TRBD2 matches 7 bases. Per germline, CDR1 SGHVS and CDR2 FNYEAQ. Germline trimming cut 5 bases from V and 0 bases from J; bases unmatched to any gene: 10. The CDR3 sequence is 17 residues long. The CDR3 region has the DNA TGTGCCAGCAGCCGTGTGATAGCGGGTTTCTCCTACAATGAGCAGTTCTTC. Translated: CASSRVIAGFSYNEQFF. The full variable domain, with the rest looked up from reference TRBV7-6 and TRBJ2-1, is GAGVSQSPRYKVTKRGQDVALRCDPISGHVSLYWYRQALGQGPEFLTYFNYEAQQDKSGLPNDRFSAERPEGSISTLTIQRTEQRDSAMYRCASSRVIAGFSYNEQFFGPGTRLTVL.

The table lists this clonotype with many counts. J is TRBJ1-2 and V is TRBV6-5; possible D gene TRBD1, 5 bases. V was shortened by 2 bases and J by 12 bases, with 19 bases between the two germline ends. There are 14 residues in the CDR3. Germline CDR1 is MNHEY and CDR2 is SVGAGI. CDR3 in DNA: TGTGCCAGCAGTTACGCCGAGGGGCCCGATTTGGACACCTTC. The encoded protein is CASSYAEGPDLDTF.

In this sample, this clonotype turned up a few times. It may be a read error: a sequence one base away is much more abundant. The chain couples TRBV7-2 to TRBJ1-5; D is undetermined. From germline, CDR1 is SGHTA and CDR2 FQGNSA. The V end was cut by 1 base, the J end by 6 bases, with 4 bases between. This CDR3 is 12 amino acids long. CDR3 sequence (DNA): TGTGCCAGCAGCTTAGTCCGTCAGCCCCAGCATTTT. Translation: CASSLVRQPQHF.

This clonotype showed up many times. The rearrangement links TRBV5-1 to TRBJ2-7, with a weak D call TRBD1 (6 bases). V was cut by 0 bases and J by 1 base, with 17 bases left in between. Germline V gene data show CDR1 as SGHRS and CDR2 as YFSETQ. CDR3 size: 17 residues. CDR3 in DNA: TGCGCCAGCAGCTTGGTTCCGACAGGAGCCGTGTCCTACGAGCAGTACTTC. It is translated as CASSLVPTGAVSYEQYF.

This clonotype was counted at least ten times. The CDR3 reads CASSWTANTGELFF. The CDR3 coding sequence is TGTGCCAGCAGCTGGACAGCGAACACCGGGGAGCTGTTTTTT. V and J are TRBV12-3 or TRBV12-4 and TRBJ2-2, with a weak D call TRBD1 (6 bases). This CDR3 has 14 amino acids. The germline V and J ends were trimmed by 6 bases and 0 bases, with 8 bases remaining between them.

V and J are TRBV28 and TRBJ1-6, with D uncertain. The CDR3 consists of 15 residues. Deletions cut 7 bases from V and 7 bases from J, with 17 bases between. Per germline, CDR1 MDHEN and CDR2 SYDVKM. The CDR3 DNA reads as TGTGCCAGCAACCCCGGGCGGGCGTCGAATTCACCCCTCCACTTT. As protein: CASNPGRASNSPLHF.

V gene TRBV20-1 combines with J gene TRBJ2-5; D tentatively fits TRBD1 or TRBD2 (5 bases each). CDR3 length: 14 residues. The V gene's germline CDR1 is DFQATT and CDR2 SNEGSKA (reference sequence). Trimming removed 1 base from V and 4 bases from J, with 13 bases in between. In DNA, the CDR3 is TGCAGTGCTAGAGCCGGGGTAGGGGTAGAGACCCAGTACTTC. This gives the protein CSARAGVGVETQYF.

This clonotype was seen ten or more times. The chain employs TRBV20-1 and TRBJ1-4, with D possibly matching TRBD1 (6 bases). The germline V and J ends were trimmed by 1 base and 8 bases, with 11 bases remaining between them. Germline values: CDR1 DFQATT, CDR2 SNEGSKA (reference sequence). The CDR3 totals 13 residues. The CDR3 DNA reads TGCAGTGCTAGAGGAGGACAGTTCGAAAAACTGTTTTTT. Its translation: CSARGGQFEKLFF.

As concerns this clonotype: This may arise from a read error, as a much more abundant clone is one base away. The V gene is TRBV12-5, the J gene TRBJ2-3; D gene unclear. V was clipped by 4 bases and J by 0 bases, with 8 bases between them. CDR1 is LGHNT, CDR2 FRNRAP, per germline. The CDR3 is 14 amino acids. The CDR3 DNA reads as TGTGCTAGTGGTTATAACGGCAGCACAGATACGCAGTATTTT. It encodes CASGYNGSTDTQYF.

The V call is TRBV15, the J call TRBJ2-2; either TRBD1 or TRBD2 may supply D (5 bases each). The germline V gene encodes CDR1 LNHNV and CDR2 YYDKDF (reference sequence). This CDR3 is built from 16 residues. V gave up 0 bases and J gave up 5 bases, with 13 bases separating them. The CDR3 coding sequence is TGTGCCACCAGCAGAGACGGGGCTAGACGGACCGGGGAGCTGTTTTTT. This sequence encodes CATSRDGARRTGELFF.

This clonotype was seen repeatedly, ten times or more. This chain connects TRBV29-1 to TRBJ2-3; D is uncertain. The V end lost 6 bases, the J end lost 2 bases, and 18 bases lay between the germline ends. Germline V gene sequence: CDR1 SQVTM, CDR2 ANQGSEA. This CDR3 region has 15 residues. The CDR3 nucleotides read TGCAGCGTCCATCCAGCCAGGATATTCACAGATACGCAGTATTTT. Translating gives CSVHPARIFTDTQYF.

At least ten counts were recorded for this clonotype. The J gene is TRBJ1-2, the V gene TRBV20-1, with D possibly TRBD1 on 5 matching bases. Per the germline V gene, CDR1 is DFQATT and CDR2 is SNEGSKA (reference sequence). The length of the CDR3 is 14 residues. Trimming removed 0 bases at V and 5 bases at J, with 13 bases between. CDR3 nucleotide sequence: TGCAGTGCTAGAGATCAGATGACAGTTTATGGCTACACCTTC. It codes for CSARDQMTVYGYTF.

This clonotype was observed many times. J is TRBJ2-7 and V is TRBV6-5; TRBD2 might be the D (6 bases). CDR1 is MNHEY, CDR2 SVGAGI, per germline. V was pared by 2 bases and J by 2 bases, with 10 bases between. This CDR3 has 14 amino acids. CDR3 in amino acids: CASSYGLKPYEQYF. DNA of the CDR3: TGTGCCAGCAGTTACGGACTAAAACCCTACGAGCAGTACTTC.

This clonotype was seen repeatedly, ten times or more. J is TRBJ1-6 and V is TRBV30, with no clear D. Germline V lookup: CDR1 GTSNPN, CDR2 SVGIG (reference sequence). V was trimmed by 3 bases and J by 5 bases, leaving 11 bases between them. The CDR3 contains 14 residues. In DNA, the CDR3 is TGTGCCTGGAGACCGGTCTGGGATAATTCACCCCTCCACTTT. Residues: CAWRPVWDNSPLHF.

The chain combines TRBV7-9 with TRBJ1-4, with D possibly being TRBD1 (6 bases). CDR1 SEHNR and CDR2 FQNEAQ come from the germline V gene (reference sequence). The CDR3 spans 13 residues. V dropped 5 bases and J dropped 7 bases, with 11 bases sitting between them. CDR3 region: CASSPTGFEKLFF. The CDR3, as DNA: TGTGCCAGCAGCCCCACAGGGTTTGAAAAACTGTTTTTT. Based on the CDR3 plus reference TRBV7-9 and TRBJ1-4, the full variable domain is DTGVSQNPRHKITKRGQNVTFRCDPISEHNRLYWYRQTLGQGPEFLTYFQNEAQLEKSRLLSDRFSAERPKGSFSTLEIQRTEQGDSAMYLCASSPTGFEKLFFGSGTQLSVL.

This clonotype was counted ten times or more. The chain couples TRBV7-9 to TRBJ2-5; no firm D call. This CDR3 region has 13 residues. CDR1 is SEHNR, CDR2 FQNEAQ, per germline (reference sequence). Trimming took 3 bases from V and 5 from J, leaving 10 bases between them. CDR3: CASSFSVLETQYF. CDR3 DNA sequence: TGTGCCAGCAGCTTTAGTGTATTGGAGACCCAGTACTTC.

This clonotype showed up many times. CDR3 nucleotide sequence: TGTGCCAGCTCAGCGGACCCTGCGGGATACTACGAGCAGTACTTC. This encodes CASSADPAGYYEQYF. The chain combines TRBV18 with TRBJ2-7; tentatively, D is TRBD2 (6 bases). Germline V gene data show CDR1 as KGHSH and CDR2 as LQKENI. V was pared by 5 bases and J by 3 bases, with 17 bases between. This CDR3 contains 15 residues.

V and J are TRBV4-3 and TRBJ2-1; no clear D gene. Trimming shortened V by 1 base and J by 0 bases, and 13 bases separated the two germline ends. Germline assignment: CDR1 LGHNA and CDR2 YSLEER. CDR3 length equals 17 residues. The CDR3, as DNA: TGCGCCAGCAGCCAAGTTGTTAACTTACCCTCCTACAATGAGCAGTTCTTC. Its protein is CASSQVVNLPSYNEQFF.

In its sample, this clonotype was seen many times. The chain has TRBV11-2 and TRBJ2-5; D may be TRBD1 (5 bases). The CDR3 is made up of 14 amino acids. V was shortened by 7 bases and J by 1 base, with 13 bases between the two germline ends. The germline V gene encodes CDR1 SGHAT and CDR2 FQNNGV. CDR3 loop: CASTPLQGQETQYF. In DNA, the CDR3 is TGTGCCAGCACCCCCCTTCAGGGCCAAGAGACCCAGTACTTC.

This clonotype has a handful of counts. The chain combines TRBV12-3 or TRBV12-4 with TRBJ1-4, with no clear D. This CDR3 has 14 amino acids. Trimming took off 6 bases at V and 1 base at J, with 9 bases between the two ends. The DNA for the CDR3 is TGTGCCAGCAGCCTACTGCAAACTAATGAAAAACTGTTTTTT. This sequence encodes CASSLLQTNEKLFF.

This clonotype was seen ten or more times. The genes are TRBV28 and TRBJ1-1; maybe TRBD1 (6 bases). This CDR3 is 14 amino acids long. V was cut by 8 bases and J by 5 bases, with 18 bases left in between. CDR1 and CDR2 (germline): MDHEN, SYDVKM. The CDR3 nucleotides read TGTGCCAGCCGGAACAGGGTTTGGGAGACTGAAGCTTTCTTT. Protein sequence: CASRNRVWETEAFF. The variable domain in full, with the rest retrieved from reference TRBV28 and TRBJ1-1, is DVKVTQSSRYLVKRTGEKVFLECVQDMDHENMFWYRQDPGLGLRLIYFSYDVKMKEKGDIPEGYSVSREKKERFSLILESASTNQTSMYLCASRNRVWETEAFFGQGTRLTVV.

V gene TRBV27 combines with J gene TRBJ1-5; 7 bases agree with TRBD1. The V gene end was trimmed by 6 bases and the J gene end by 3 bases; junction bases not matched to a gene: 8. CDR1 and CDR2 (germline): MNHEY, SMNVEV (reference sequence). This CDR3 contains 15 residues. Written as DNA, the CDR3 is TGTGCCAGCAGGCCGACAGGGATGGACAATCAGCCCCAGCATTTT. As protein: CASRPTGMDNQPQHF.

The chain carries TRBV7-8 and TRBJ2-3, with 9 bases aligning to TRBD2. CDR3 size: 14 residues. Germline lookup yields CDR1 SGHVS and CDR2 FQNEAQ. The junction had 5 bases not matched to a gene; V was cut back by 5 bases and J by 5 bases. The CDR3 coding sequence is TGTGCCAGCAGCCCCCAACTAGCGGGAGATACGCAGTATTTT. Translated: CASSPQLAGDTQYF.

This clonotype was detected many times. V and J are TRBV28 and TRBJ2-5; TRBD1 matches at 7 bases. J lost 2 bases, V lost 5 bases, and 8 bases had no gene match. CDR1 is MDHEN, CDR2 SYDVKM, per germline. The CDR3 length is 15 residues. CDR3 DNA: TGTGCCAGCAGTGTAGACAGGGATTGGCAAGAGACCCAGTACTTC. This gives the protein CASSVDRDWQETQYF.